The next 18 T cell receptor beta chains were all read from a single sample in a study of T cells after yellow fever vaccination (dated by TCRdb to about 2019). The treatment or condition tag for this specimen amounts to: live attenuated yellow fever vaccine strain. The library was built by means of 5' RACE. Sequencing instrument: Illumina HiSeq 2500. TCRdb reran the public reads through fastp at Q25 and MiXCR, keeping productive beta chains. Under each unique CDR3 protein, matching rows form one entry showing the most common genes and DNA. The sample yields 140,000 to 150,000 distinct CDR3 sequences; 6.6% were counted once. The ten largest clones capture under 0.7% of the sample. Sequenced here: CD4+ T cells sorted from PBMCs, sampled 10 days after the yellow fever booster vaccination. The source of these receptors is a man aged 30 to 39 who received the YFV17D yellow fever vaccine.

As regards this clonotype: A much more abundant neighbour one base away suggests this may be a read error. The V call is TRBV20-1, the J call TRBJ2-2; no reliable D call. Germline V lookup: CDR1 DFQATT, CDR2 SNEGSKA (reference sequence). The CDR3 is made up of 17 amino acids. The chain's CDR3 is CNARDARQHANTGELFF. In nucleotides, the CDR3 is TGCAATGCTAGAGATGCAAGGCAGCACGCGAACACCGGGGAGCTGTTTTTT.

Ten or more counts support this clonotype. This chain links TRBV7-3 with TRBJ2-1, with TRBD2 matching over 9 bases. This CDR3 contains 15 residues. V trimming: 2 bases; J trimming: 3 bases; junction bases outside the gene matches: 2. Looked up from germline, CDR1 is SGHTA and CDR2 is FQGTGA. Here the CDR3 DNA reads TGTGCCAGCAGCTTAGGCGGGAGGGGCTACAATGAGCAGTTCTTC. Its translation is CASSLGGRGYNEQFF.

This clonotype was found many times. The gene calls are TRBV9 and TRBJ2-4; D unresolved. V lost 3 bases to trimming and J lost 9 bases, with 10 bases between them. Germline V gives CDR1 SGDLS, CDR2 YYNGEE. This CDR3 contains 12 residues. CDR3 nucleotides: TGTGCCAGCAGCGACCAATTGGGCATTCAGTACTTC. This codes for CASSDQLGIQYF.

This clonotype was seen ten or more times. The V call is TRBV5-1, the J call TRBJ2-3; TRBD2 aligns across 12 bases. CDR3 length: 18 residues. Germline CDR1 is SGHRS and CDR2 is YFSETQ. V lost 4 bases and J lost 5; bases outside the gene matches: 14. CDR3 coding DNA: TGCGCCAGCAGCATTGGAATGCTAGCGGGAGGGCCCGGAGATACGCAGTATTTT. This codes for CASSIGMLAGGPGDTQYF.

This clonotype was observed many times. The J gene is TRBJ2-5, the V gene TRBV7-8; D gene ambiguous. The germline gives CDR1 SGHVS, CDR2 FQNEAQ. This CDR3 is built from 13 residues. Trimming took 1 base from V and 5 from J, leaving 8 bases between them. This chain's CDR3 is CASSLGTVETQYF. CDR3 nucleotide sequence: TGTGCCAGCAGCTTAGGGACCGTCGAGACCCAGTACTTC. Based on the CDR3 plus reference TRBV7-8 and TRBJ2-5, the full variable domain is GAGVSQSPRYKVAKRGQDVALRCDPISGHVSLFWYQQALGQGPEFLTYFQNEAQLDKSGLPSDRFFAERPEGSVSTLKIQRTQQEDSAVYLCASSLGTVETQYFGPGTRLLVL.

This clonotype was recorded at least ten times. The chain joins TRBV18 to TRBJ2-1; 10 positions agree with TRBD2. CDR1 is KGHSH and CDR2 is LQKENI in the germline V gene. The CDR3 is 16 amino acids. V lost 6 bases, J lost 5 bases, and 10 bases stayed unmatched. The CDR3 spells CASSQGPSGGHNEQFF. The CDR3 coding sequence is TGTGCCAGCTCCCAAGGGCCTAGCGGGGGACACAATGAGCAGTTCTTC.

This clonotype has a count of ten or more. This rearrangement joins TRBV5-1 to TRBJ2-1, with 12 bases aligning to TRBD2. Germline values: CDR1 SGHRS, CDR2 YFSETQ. V shed 4 bases and J 0 bases; nucleotides not matched to a gene: 8. This CDR3 comprises 18 residues. CDR3 loop: CASSRWTSGTSSYNEQFF. The CDR3 DNA sequence: TGCGCCAGCAGCCGATGGACTAGCGGGACGAGCTCCTACAATGAGCAGTTCTTC. Full variable domain (rest looked up from reference TRBV5-1 and TRBJ2-1): KAGVTQTPRYLIKTRGQQVTLSCSPISGHRSVSWYQQTPGQGLQFLFEYFSETQRNKGNFPGRFSGRQFSNSRSEMNVSTLELGDSALYLCASSRWTSGTSSYNEQFFGPGTRLTVL.

The chain joins TRBV7-2 to TRBJ2-7, with 13 bases lining up with TRBD2. CDR1 and CDR2 from the germline V gene are SGHTA and FQGNSA. The junction had 16 bases not matched to a gene; V was cut back by 7 bases and J by 7 bases. The CDR3 consists of 17 residues. DNA for the CDR3: TGTGCCAGCATCCCCGGACTAGCGGGAGTGGGTGCGGGAGAGCAGTACTTC. Protein product: CASIPGLAGVGAGEQYF.

This clonotype was found many times. V is TRBV7-8 and J is TRBJ1-5, with a tentative D call TRBD1 (5 bases). Germline V gives CDR1 SGHVS, CDR2 FQNEAQ. CDR3 length: 16 residues. V dropped 5 bases and J dropped 3 bases, with 17 bases sitting between them. CDR3 sequence reads: CASSLNSGGNNQPQHF. CDR3 in DNA: TGTGCCAGCAGCCTAAACTCCGGGGGGAACAATCAGCCCCAGCATTTT.

The table lists this clonotype with many counts. V usage is TRBV7-9 and J usage is TRBJ2-3; D may be TRBD2 (5 bases). The germline V and J ends were trimmed by 11 bases and 4 bases, with 7 bases remaining between them. Germline CDR1 reads SEHNR; CDR2 reads FQNEAQ (reference sequence). The CDR3 runs to 10 residues. This CDR3 is CAGSADTQYF. Written as DNA, the CDR3 is TGTGCCGGTAGCGCAGATACGCAGTATTTT. The full variable domain, with the rest looked up from reference TRBV7-9 and TRBJ2-3, is DTGVSQNPRHKITKRGQNVTFRCDPISEHNRLYWYRQTLGQGPEFLTYFQNEAQLEKSRLLSDRFSAERPKGSFSTLEIQRTEQGDSAMYLCAGSADTQYFGPGTRLTVL.

There are many counts of this clonotype. This sequence joins TRBV20-1 and TRBJ2-1; 7 nucleotides line up with TRBD2. Looked up from germline, CDR1 is DFQATT and CDR2 is SNEGSKA (reference sequence). The ends lost 5 bases at V and 9 bases at J; junction bases unmatched: 13. This CDR3 has 14 residues. CDR3 residues: CSARGERDSGEQFF. In DNA form, the CDR3 reads TGCAGTGCTCGAGGGGAGCGGGATTCGGGTGAGCAGTTCTTC.

The table lists this clonotype with a few counts. The rearrangement uses TRBV7-2 and TRBJ2-3; 11 bases align to TRBD2. The V segment lost 6 bases and the J segment 0 bases; nucleotides outside the gene matches: 8. This CDR3 has 17 amino acids. Germline values: CDR1 SGHTA, CDR2 FQGNSA. The CDR3 loop is CASRRLAGQGSTDTQYF. The DNA for the CDR3 is TGTGCCAGCAGACGACTAGCGGGGCAAGGGAGCACAGATACGCAGTATTTT.

Many counts were recorded for this clonotype. This chain uses TRBV10-1 with TRBJ2-7; 8 nucleotides agree with TRBD2. The CDR3 has 14 residues. CDR1 WNHNN and CDR2 SYGVQD come from the germline V gene (reference sequence). V shed 8 bases, J shed 5 bases, and the junction held 11 bases outside the gene matches. The CDR3 sequence: CASAGGSGNHEQYF. The CDR3 DNA sequence: TGCGCCAGCGCGGGGGGTAGCGGGAACCACGAGCAGTACTTC.

This clonotype was seen only a few times. The V call is TRBV20-1, the J call TRBJ1-2; tentative D call: TRBD1 (6 bases). CDR1 and CDR2 (germline): DFQATT, SNEGSKA (reference sequence). V was trimmed by 4 bases and J by 9 bases, leaving 18 bases between them. The CDR3 is 13 amino acids. The CDR3 here is CSATIPRGGSYTF. The CDR3 coding sequence is TGCAGTGCTACGATTCCGAGGGGGGGGAGCTACACCTTC.

This clonotype was observed at least ten times. V usage is TRBV12-3 or TRBV12-4 and J usage is TRBJ1-2; 8 positions match TRBD1. The trim removed 6 bases at V and 3 bases at J, leaving 3 bases unmatched. This CDR3 region has 13 residues. The CDR3 is CASSSDRDYGYTF. For the CDR3, the DNA is TGTGCCAGCAGCTCGGACAGGGACTATGGCTACACCTTC.

The chain combines TRBV5-1 with TRBJ1-3; TRBD1 aligns across 7 bases. CDR3 length equals 17 residues. Germline CDR1 reads SGHRS; CDR2 reads YFSETQ. Trimming at V came to 5 bases and at J to 0 bases, leaving 11 bases not matched to a gene. The DNA of the CDR3 is TGCGCCAGCAGTTTTACAGGGGATCCGAGCTCTGGAAACACCATATATTTT. Translated, it gives CASSFTGDPSSGNTIYF. The whole variable domain, filled in from reference TRBV5-1 and TRBJ1-3, reads KAGVTQTPRYLIKTRGQQVTLSCSPISGHRSVSWYQQTPGQGLQFLFEYFSETQRNKGNFPGRFSGRQFSNSRSEMNVSTLELGDSALYLCASSFTGDPSSGNTIYFGEGSWLTVV.

Many counts were recorded for this clonotype. This chain joins TRBV4-3 and TRBJ1-3; no definite D call. With 0 bases removed from V and 7 bases from J, the gap between germline ends came to 7 bases. Germline values: CDR1 LGHNA, CDR2 YSLEER. This CDR3 is 13 amino acids long. Here the CDR3 reads CASSQDRENTIYF. Here the CDR3 DNA reads TGCGCCAGCAGCCAAGATCGGGAGAACACCATATATTTT.

V is TRBV5-1 and J is TRBJ2-1; 7 nucleotides agree with TRBD2. The CDR3 is 15 amino acids. The junction had 5 bases not matched to a gene; V was cut back by 5 bases and J by 0 bases. Germline CDR1 reads SGHRS; CDR2 reads YFSETQ. CDR3 sequence: CASRLALSSYNEQFF. For the CDR3, the DNA is TGCGCCAGCAGACTAGCGTTAAGCTCCTACAATGAGCAGTTCTTC.